Listed here are 25 T cell receptor beta chains from one sample, sequenced in a study of cytomegalovirus exposure and HLA in healthy donors. Vbeta (60) and Jbeta (13) primers were used in the PCR. This table comes from immunoSEQ multiplex PCR, and its TCRdb copy is limited to in-frame clones, with some not included. Of 110,000 to 150,000 clones in the sample, about 85% were seen once. Sequencing input: PBMCs. These receptors all stem from a boy between 2 and 10 years old in good health and CMV-seronegative.

V is TRBV28 and J is TRBJ1-1, with D maybe TRBD1 (6 bases). Germline lookup yields CDR1 MDHEN and CDR2 SYDVKM. The V gene lost 11 bases and the J gene lost 1 base, with 11 bases spanning the gap. This CDR3 comprises 12 residues. The CDR3 DNA is TGTGCCGGTAAGGGGGAGAACACTGAAGCTTTCTTT. Protein product: CAGKGENTEAFF. The full variable domain, with the rest looked up from reference TRBV28 and TRBJ1-1, is DVKVTQSSRYLVKRTGEKVFLECVQDMDHENMFWYRQDPGLGLRLIYFSYDVKMKEKGDIPEGYSVSREKKERFSLILESASTNQTSMYLCAGKGENTEAFFGQGTRLTVV.

The V and J genes are TRBV10-3 and TRBJ2-3, with TRBD2 as a possible D gene (5 bases). The CDR3 is made up of 14 amino acids. Germline V gene data show CDR1 as ENHRY and CDR2 as SYGVKD. V was trimmed by 8 bases and J by 0 bases, leaving 12 bases between them. CDR3 DNA: TGTGCCATCCAATTCGCGGGTAGCACAGATACGCAGTATTTT. Translation gives CAIQFAGSTDTQYF.

The J gene is TRBJ2-3, the V gene TRBV7-8; 10 nucleotides agree with TRBD2. The J segment lost 9 bases and the V segment lost 1 base, leaving 25 bases of the junction unmatched. The CDR3 loop spans 21 amino acids. Germline V lookup: CDR1 SGHVS, CDR2 FQNEAQ. Written as DNA, the CDR3 is TGTGCCAGCAGCTTAGACTCCCCCCGACCTAGCGGGAGTTTTCGCGGGTTAACGCAGTATTTT. As protein: CASSLDSPRPSGSFRGLTQYF.

The V and J genes are TRBV27 and TRBJ1-2; 9 bases map to TRBD1. Germline V lookup: CDR1 MNHEY, CDR2 SMNVEV (reference sequence). The CDR3 totals 15 residues. Trimming at V came to 0 bases and at J to 4 bases, leaving 3 bases not matched to a gene. The CDR3 loop reads CASSLSGTGIYGYTF. In DNA, the CDR3 is TGTGCCAGCAGTTTATCCGGGACAGGGATCTATGGCTACACCTTC.

This chain connects TRBV11-2 to TRBJ2-5; tentatively, D is TRBD1 (6 bases). With 5 bases removed from V and 9 bases from J, the gap between germline ends came to 22 bases. The CDR3 runs 15 residues. Germline V gene data show CDR1 as SGHAT and CDR2 as FQNNGV. This CDR3 reads CASSPRWTEWEAQYF. The CDR3 DNA is TGTGCCAGCAGCCCACGATGGACAGAATGGGAAGCCCAGTACTTC.

This chain links TRBV2 with TRBJ1-5; maybe TRBD1 (6 bases). CDR1 SNHLY and CDR2 FYNNEI come from the germline V gene. The ends were cut back, 0 bases at V and 4 bases at J, with 13 bases in the middle. The CDR3 length is 16 residues. CDR3 loop: CASSEASGQLNQPQHF. The CDR3 DNA follows: TGTGCCAGCAGTGAAGCGAGTGGACAGTTGAATCAGCCCCAGCATTTT.

The gene calls are TRBV28 and TRBJ2-6; D is perhaps TRBD1 (6 bases). The CDR3 runs 16 residues. CDR1 is MDHEN and CDR2 is SYDVKM in the germline V gene. V dropped 3 bases and J dropped 0 bases, with 9 bases sitting between them. The CDR3 sequence: CASSLGHISGANVLTF. CDR3 DNA: TGTGCCAGCAGTTTGGGACACATCTCTGGGGCCAACGTCCTGACTTTC. Combining the CDR3 with reference TRBV28 and TRBJ2-6 gives the whole variable domain DVKVTQSSRYLVKRTGEKVFLECVQDMDHENMFWYRQDPGLGLRLIYFSYDVKMKEKGDIPEGYSVSREKKERFSLILESASTNQTSMYLCASSLGHISGANVLTFGAGSRLTVL.

V gene TRBV11-2 combines with J gene TRBJ2-3; D may be TRBD2 (5 bases). CDR3 length equals 12 residues. V lost 5 bases and J 6 bases, leaving 9 bases between the germline ends. Germline loops: CDR1 SGHAT, CDR2 FQNNGV. CDR3 sequence (DNA): TGTGCCAGCAGCCCTAGCAGTGATACGCAGTATTTT. Translation: CASSPSSDTQYF.

The chain carries TRBV25-1 and TRBJ2-3, with TRBD2 matching 8 bases. Germline assignment: CDR1 MGHDK and CDR2 SYGVNS. The V segment lost 8 bases and the J segment 2 bases; nucleotides outside the gene matches: 9. The CDR3 is made up of 15 amino acids. The CDR3 region has the DNA TGTGCCAGCGTGAGGCCGGGAGGGACCACAGATACGCAGTATTTT. Translated: CASVRPGGTTDTQYF.

This clone was observed a handful of times. V and J are TRBV6-6 and TRBJ1-1, with TRBD1 identical over 7 bases. J gave up 4 bases and V 7 bases, and 6 bases lay outside the gene matches. Per the germline V gene, CDR1 is MNHNY and CDR2 is SVGAGI (reference sequence). CDR3 size: 13 residues. CDR3 coding DNA: TGTGCCAGCACCTTACAGGGGCCCACTGAAGCTTTCTTT. Translating it yields CASTLQGPTEAFF.

The chain has TRBV5-4 and TRBJ1-4; D is undetermined. CDR3 length: 16 amino acids. V dropped 3 bases and J dropped 7 bases, with 19 bases sitting between them. Germline V lookup: CDR1 SGHNT, CDR2 YYREEE (reference sequence). DNA for the CDR3: TGTGCCAGCAGCTCCCGGGGTGTGGCAGGAGCTGAAAAACTGTTTTTT. Its protein is CASSSRGVAGAEKLFF.

As DNA, the CDR3 is TGTGCCAGTAGTATTGGTATTACACAAGAGACCCAGTACTTC. Translating gives CASSIGITQETQYF. The rearrangement links TRBV19 to TRBJ2-5; D unclear. Looked up from germline, CDR1 is LNHDA and CDR2 is SQIVND (reference sequence). V shed 3 bases and J shed 2 bases, with 10 bases lying between them. CDR3 length: 14 residues.

This sequence joins TRBV29-1 and TRBJ2-3, with D perhaps matching TRBD2 (5 bases). Germline V CDR1 and CDR2: SQVTM, ANQGSEA. The CDR3 is made up of 12 amino acids. The V end was cut by 4 bases, the J end by 2 bases, with 7 bases between. CDR3 DNA: TGCAGCGTTGGACTATTCACAGATACGCAGTATTTT. This translates into CSVGLFTDTQYF.

The chain carries TRBV14 and TRBJ1-2; D may be TRBD1 (5 bases). Germline V gene lookup returns CDR1 SGHDN and CDR2 FVKESK. This CDR3 has 17 amino acids. V lost 1 base and J lost 7, with 22 bases in between. CDR3 in DNA: TGTGCCAGCAGCCAAGTTGGTCCGTGGGGCCTAACTTCTGGCTACACCTTC. Protein product: CASSQVGPWGLTSGYTF. Variable domain in full (rest from reference TRBV14 and TRBJ1-2): EAGVTQFPSHSVIEKGQTVTLRCDPISGHDNLYWYRRVMGKEIKFLLHFVKESKQDESGMPNNRFLAERTGGTYSTLKVQPAELEDSGVYFCASSQVGPWGLTSGYTFGSGTRLTVV.

This clone was seen a single time. The chain combines TRBV13 with TRBJ2-7; the D gene is possibly TRBD1 (6 bases). Trimming left V 5 bases short and J 5 bases short, with 13 bases between. Germline loops: CDR1 PRHDT, CDR2 FYEKMQ (reference sequence). The CDR3 loop spans 13 amino acids. CDR3 sequence reads: CASSEGTLHEQYF. CDR3 nucleotides: TGTGCCAGCAGCGAAGGGACACTCCACGAGCAGTACTTC.

The gene calls are TRBV13 and TRBJ2-3; 12 bases agree with TRBD1. CDR1 and CDR2 (germline): PRHDT, FYEKMQ (reference sequence). J was trimmed by 6 bases and V by 6 bases; bases with no gene match: 7. The CDR3 has 15 amino acids. The chain's CDR3 is CASSPTGTGGDTQYF. The CDR3 nucleotides read TGTGCCAGCAGTCCCACCGGGACAGGGGGCGATACGCAGTATTTT. The full variable domain, completed using reference TRBV13 and TRBJ2-3, is AAGVIQSPRHLIKEKRETATLKCYPIPRHDTVYWYQQGPGQDPQFLISFYEKMQSDKGSIPDRFSAQQFSDYHSELNMSSLELGDSALYFCASSPTGTGGDTQYFGPGTRLTVL.

This chain uses TRBV4-1 with TRBJ2-3; TRBD2 aligns across 7 bases. V was pared by 0 bases and J by 6 bases, with 9 bases of the junction left unmatched. Germline values: CDR1 MGHRA, CDR2 YSYEKL. The CDR3 loop spans 16 amino acids. The CDR3 region is CASSQEASGRLDTQYF. Here the CDR3 DNA reads TGCGCCAGCAGCCAAGAGGCTAGCGGACGTCTGGATACGCAGTATTTT.

The chain uses TRBV27 and TRBJ1-4, with 7 bases fitting TRBD1. The germline V gene encodes CDR1 MNHEY and CDR2 SMNVEV (reference sequence). J was trimmed by 14 bases and V by 11 bases; bases with no gene match: 17. There are 13 residues in the CDR3. CDR3 region: CAARPNAGTELFF. As DNA, the CDR3 is TGTGCCGCACGACCGAACGCCGGGACAGAGCTGTTTTTT.

The gene calls are TRBV9 and TRBJ2-1; TRBD2 matches 14 bases. Germline CDR1 and CDR2: SGDLS and YYNGEE. V lost 0 bases to trimming and J lost 7 bases; unmatched junction nucleotides: 9. There are 18 residues in the CDR3. The CDR3 DNA is TGTGCCAGCAGCGTAGATACGGGGACTAGCGGGGGCAGGAATGAGCAGTTCTTC. Translation gives CASSVDTGTSGGRNEQFF.

This chain links TRBV9 with TRBJ2-5; 7 positions agree with TRBD2. CDR3 length equals 17 residues. The trim removed 4 bases at V and 5 bases at J, leaving 17 bases unmatched. The germline CDR1 and CDR2 sequences are SGDLS and YYNGEE. CDR3 sequence (DNA): TGTGCCAGCAGCCGTAGTGTCGGGGACTACGTGGGGGAGACCCAGTACTTC. Encoded protein: CASSRSVGDYVGETQYF.

This clone was counted a single time. The chain uses TRBV6-1 and TRBJ1-3; the D gene is possibly TRBD1 (5 bases). This CDR3 is built from 15 residues. Germline V gives CDR1 MNHNS, CDR2 SASEGT. Trimming removed 5 bases from V and 2 bases from J, with 13 bases in between. This CDR3 is CASSWDPGAGNTIYF. The CDR3 nucleotides are TGTGCCAGCAGTTGGGACCCGGGAGCTGGAAACACCATATATTTT.

This clone has a handful of counts. The chain employs TRBV5-1 and TRBJ2-1; 8 positions agree with TRBD1. V lost 4 bases and J lost 9; bases outside the gene matches: 9. Per germline, CDR1 SGHRS and CDR2 YFSETQ. This CDR3 spans 14 amino acids. CDR3 protein: CASSPTGASGEQFF. CDR3 sequence (DNA): TGCGCCAGCAGCCCGACAGGGGCCTCTGGTGAGCAGTTCTTC.

The chain carries TRBV7-9 and TRBJ1-3; D gene uncertain. The ends were cut back, 6 bases at V and 3 bases at J, with 6 bases in the middle. This CDR3 has 12 residues. CDR1 SEHNR and CDR2 FQNEAQ come from the germline V gene (reference sequence). CDR3 in amino acids: CASSLGGNTIYF. CDR3 DNA: TGTGCCAGCAGTCTCGGTGGAAACACCATATATTTT.

The gene calls are TRBV6-5 and TRBJ2-7; TRBD1 might be the D (5 bases). This CDR3 spans 14 amino acids. CDR1 and CDR2 from the germline V gene are MNHEY and SVGAGI. The V gene lost 5 bases and the J gene lost 0 bases, with 11 bases spanning the gap. CDR3 residues: CASSGAETSYEQYF. In DNA form, the CDR3 reads TGTGCCAGCAGTGGGGCAGAAACCTCCTACGAGCAGTACTTC.

J is TRBJ1-2 and V is TRBV19; D not certain. Germline lookup yields CDR1 LNHDA and CDR2 SQIVND (reference sequence). The CDR3 has 13 amino acids. The V and J ends lost 3 bases and 2 bases respectively, with 7 bases between them. CDR3 bases: TGTGCCAGTAGTATCGGGTCCAACTATGGCTACACCTTC. Translation gives CASSIGSNYGYTF.